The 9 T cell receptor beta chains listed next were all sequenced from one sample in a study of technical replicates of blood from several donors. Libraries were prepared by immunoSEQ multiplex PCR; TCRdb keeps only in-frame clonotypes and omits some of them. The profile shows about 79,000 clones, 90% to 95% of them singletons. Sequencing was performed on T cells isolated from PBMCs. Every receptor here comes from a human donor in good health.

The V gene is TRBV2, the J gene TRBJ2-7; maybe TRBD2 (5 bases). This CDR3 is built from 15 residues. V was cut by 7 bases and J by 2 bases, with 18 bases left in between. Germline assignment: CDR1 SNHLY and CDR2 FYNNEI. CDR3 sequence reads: CASNPVARGTYEQYF. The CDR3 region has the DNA TGTGCCAGCAACCCGGTGGCCCGAGGGACCTACGAGCAGTACTTC.

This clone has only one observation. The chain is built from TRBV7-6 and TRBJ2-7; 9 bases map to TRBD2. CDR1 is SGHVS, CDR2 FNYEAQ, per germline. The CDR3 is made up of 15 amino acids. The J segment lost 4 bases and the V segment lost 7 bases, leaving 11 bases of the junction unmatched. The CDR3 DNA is TGTGCCAGCACGCCAAATCGACTAGCGGATTACGAGCAGTACTTC. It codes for CASTPNRLADYEQYF. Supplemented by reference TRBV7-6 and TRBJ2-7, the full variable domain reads GAGVSQSPRYKVTKRGQDVALRCDPISGHVSLYWYRQALGQGPEFLTYFNYEAQQDKSGLPNDRFSAERPEGSISTLTIQRTEQRDSAMYRCASTPNRLADYEQYFGPGTRLTVT.

Written as DNA, the CDR3 is TGTGCCAGCAGTCCTCAGGGGAGCGATGGCTACACCTTC. Its protein product is CASSPQGSDGYTF. The chain recombines TRBV2 with TRBJ1-2, with D perhaps matching TRBD1 (6 bases). Trimming removed 5 bases from V and 6 bases from J, with 13 bases in between. The length of the CDR3 is 13 residues. Germline V lookup: CDR1 SNHLY, CDR2 FYNNEI.

CDR3 sequence (DNA): TGTGCCAGCAGCTCCGGGATGAACACTGAAGCTTTCTTT. Its translation is CASSSGMNTEAFF. The rearrangement links TRBV7-8 to TRBJ1-1; D is unresolved. The CDR3 is 13 residues long. Germline V gives CDR1 SGHVS, CDR2 FQNEAQ. V lost 4 bases and J 0 bases, leaving 6 bases between the germline ends.

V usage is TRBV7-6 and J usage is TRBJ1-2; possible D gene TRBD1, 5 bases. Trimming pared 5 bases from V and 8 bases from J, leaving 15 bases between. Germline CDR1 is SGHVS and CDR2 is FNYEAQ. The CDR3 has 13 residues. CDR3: CASSLGQRRGYTF. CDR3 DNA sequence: TGTGCCAGCAGCCTAGGACAAAGGAGGGGCTACACCTTC.

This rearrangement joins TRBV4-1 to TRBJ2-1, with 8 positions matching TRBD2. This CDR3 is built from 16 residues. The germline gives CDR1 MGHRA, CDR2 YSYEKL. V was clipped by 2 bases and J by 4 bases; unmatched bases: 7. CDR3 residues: CASSQRTSGGYNEQFF. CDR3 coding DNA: TGCGCCAGCAGCCAAAGAACTAGCGGAGGTTACAATGAGCAGTTCTTC.

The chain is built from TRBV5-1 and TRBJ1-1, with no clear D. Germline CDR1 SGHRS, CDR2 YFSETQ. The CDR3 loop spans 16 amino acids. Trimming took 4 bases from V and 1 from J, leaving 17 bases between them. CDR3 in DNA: TGCGCCAGCAGCCCGGCCCAGGTTATCGGGAACACTGAAGCTTTCTTT. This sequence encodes CASSPAQVIGNTEAFF.

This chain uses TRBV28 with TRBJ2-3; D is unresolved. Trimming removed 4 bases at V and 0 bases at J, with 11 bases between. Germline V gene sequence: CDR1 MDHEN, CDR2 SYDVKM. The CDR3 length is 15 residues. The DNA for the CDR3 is TGTGCCAGCAGTTCTCATAGTCCTAGCACAGATACGCAGTATTTT. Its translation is CASSSHSPSTDTQYF. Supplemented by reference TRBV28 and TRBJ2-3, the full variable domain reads DVKVTQSSRYLVKRTGEKVFLECVQDMDHENMFWYRQDPGLGLRLIYFSYDVKMKEKGDIPEGYSVSREKKERFSLILESASTNQTSMYLCASSSHSPSTDTQYFGPGTRLTVL.

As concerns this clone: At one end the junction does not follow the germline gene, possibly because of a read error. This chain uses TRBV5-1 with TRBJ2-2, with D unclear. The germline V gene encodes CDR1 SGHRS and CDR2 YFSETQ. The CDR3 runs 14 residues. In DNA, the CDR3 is TGCGCCAGCAGCTTTTCCGCGAAAACCGGGGAGCTGTTTTTT. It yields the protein CASSFSAKTGELFF.